The rows below give T cell receptor beta chains drawn from one sample of a study of T-cell reconstitution after alpha-beta-depleted transplantation in children. TCRdb passed the PCR reads through MiXCR, listing each CDR3 protein once. The sample contains hundreds of thousands of distinct CDR3 sequences, roughly 13% of which appear only once. The sample was PBMCs, taken before TCRalphabeta/CD19-depleted stem cell transplant. The receptor set was obtained from a girl aged 2 to 10 with congenital amegakaryocytic thrombocytopenia, due to receive a stem cell transplant. CDR3s include the opening cysteine and the closing phenylalanine or tryptophan. D genes are given only for firm matches. A clone size is listed for some rows: how often the clone was seen (once, few, many), or a class if it is expanded.

clone_size	v_call	j_call	d_call	cdr3_nt	cdr3_aa
few	TRBV3-1	TRBJ2-3	.	TGTGCCAGCAGCCAAGATCTGAGCGTTAGGGGCACAGATACGCAGTATTTT	CASSQDLSVRGTDTQYF
many	TRBV20-1	TRBJ1-1	.	TGCAGTGCTAGTTCTGAGGGTCCGATGAACACTGAAGCTTTCTTT	CSASSEGPMNTEAFF
many	TRBV5-1	TRBJ2-3	TRBD2	TGCGCCAGCAGCTTGGGCGCTAGCGGGAGCACAGATACGCAGTATTTT	CASSLGASGSTDTQYF
many	TRBV20-1	TRBJ1-1	.	TGCAGTGCCACAAAAGGTGGGGGGACTGAAGCTTTCTTT	CSATKGGGTEAFF
.	TRBV7-2	TRBJ2-7	.	TGTGCCAGCAGCGGGCAGGGGTCTGGTTACGAGCAGTACTTC	CASSGQGSGYEQYF
few	TRBV25-1	TRBJ1-1	TRBD1	TGTGCCAGCAGTGAAAGGGGCAGGGGGGGACCTGAAGCTTTCTTT	CASSERGRGGPEAFF
many	TRBV20-1	TRBJ1-5	TRBD1	TGCAGTGGACAGGGCATCAATCAGCCCCAGCATTTT	CSGQGINQPQHF
.	TRBV5-1	TRBJ1-1	.	TGCGCCAGCAGCTTGGCCTTTGTCTCCGGGCCGGCCGAAGCTTTCTTT	CASSLAFVSGPAEAFF
many	TRBV20-1	TRBJ2-1	TRBD2	TGCAGTGCTAGAGGGACTAGCGGGATAGGGTACAATGAGCAGTTCTTC	CSARGTSGIGYNEQFF
.	TRBV18	TRBJ2-7	.	TGTGCCAGCTCACCACCAGGCGTCCGTCCTGCCGGCTCCTACGAGCAGTACTTC	CASSPPGVRPAGSYEQYF
.	TRBV20-1	TRBJ2-1	TRBD2	TGCAGTGCTACCCGGACTAGCGGGACCTACAATGAGCAGTTCTTC	CSATRTSGTYNEQFF
few	TRBV5-4	TRBJ2-3	TRBD2	TGTGCCAGCAGCGGCTCTAGCGGGAGAGGGACAGATACGCAGTATTTT	CASSGSSGRGTDTQYF
many	TRBV5-1	TRBJ2-1	.	TGTGCCAGCAGCTTAGACTACAATGAGCAGTTCTTC	CASSLDYNEQFF
.	TRBV5-1	TRBJ2-1	TRBD1	TGCGCCAGCAGCTGGAGGGACAGGGGTGGGAGCTCCTACAATGAGCAGTCCTTC	CASSWRDRGGSSYNEQSF
many	TRBV20-1	TRBJ2-1	TRBD2	TGCAGTCTCGCGGGAGGGGGAATCGATGAGCAGTTCTTC	CSLAGGGIDEQFF
few	TRBV27	TRBJ2-7	.	TGTGCCAGCAGTAGCGGGTCCGGGAGTCTGTTTGAGCAGTACTTC	CASSSGSGSLFEQYF
.	TRBV7-2	TRBJ2-3	TRBD2	TGTGCCAGCAGCCTGGGACTAGCGGAATATACGCAGTATTTT	CASSLGLAEYTQYF
many	TRBV12-3/TRBV12-4	TRBJ2-2	.	TGTGCCAGCAGTCCGCCCTGGGGGACGAACACCGGGGAGCTGTTTTTT	CASSPPWGTNTGELFF